This TCR beta chain was sequenced in a study of cytomegalovirus exposure and HLA in healthy donors. Germline lookup yields CDR1 MDHEN and CDR2 SYDVKM. The CDR3 loop spans 16 amino acids. V was clipped by 2 bases and J by 2 bases; unmatched bases: 6. Each donor's status was that of a healthy bone marrow donor. Turning to this clone: Its specificity is not known.

The PCR contained 60 Vbeta and 13 Jbeta primers. Sequencing used immunoSEQ multiplex PCR; TCRdb keeps in-frame clones, though not all of them. Of 150,000 or so clones in the sample, roughly 80% are singletons; the top ten hold approximately 1.3%. General observations from the study: Cytomegalovirus-associated TCR beta chains were listed, numbering roughly 150. Many donors shared some public TCRs, even though most TCR sequences were rare.

The J gene is TRBJ1-5, the V gene TRBV28, with TRBD1 matching over 7 bases. The source material was PBMCs. The TCR comes from a man aged 30 to 45 in good health and CMV-seronegative. The DNA of the CDR3 is TGTGCCAGCAGTTTAAGACAGGGTATGGGCAATCAGCCCCAGCATTTT. This codes for CASSLRQGMGNQPQHF.